These 9 T cell receptor beta chains were sequenced from one sample in a study of cytomegalovirus exposure and HLA in healthy donors. Primers: 60 Vbeta forward and 13 Jbeta reverse. Using immunoSEQ multiplex PCR, the repertoire was profiled, and TCRdb retains in-frame clones only, with some absent. The sample yields approximately 44,000 clones, roughly nine tenths seen once. The sequenced sample consisted of PBMCs. The receptors come from a middle-aged woman in good health and CMV-seropositive.

The V and J genes are TRBV7-7 and TRBJ2-1, with 8 positions matching TRBD1. CDR3 length equals 15 residues. V lost 5 bases, J lost 1 base, and 4 bases stayed unmatched. Germline values: CDR1 SSHAT, CDR2 FNYEAQ (reference sequence). The CDR3 coding sequence is TGTGCCAGCAGCCGAGGGACAGGATCCTACAATGAGCAGTTCTTC. It translates to CASSRGTGSYNEQFF.

V gene TRBV15 combines with J gene TRBJ1-2, with no clear D. With 5 bases removed from V and 4 bases from J, the gap between germline ends came to 17 bases. CDR1 and CDR2 from the germline V gene are LNHNV and YYDKDF (reference sequence). This CDR3 comprises 15 residues. The CDR3 coding sequence is TGTGCCACCAGCGAAGGGAGGGATCCGGTCTATGGCTACACCTTC. This encodes CATSEGRDPVYGYTF.

This sequence joins TRBV7-9 and TRBJ1-5; 8 bases map to TRBD1. The CDR3 contains 14 residues. CDR1 and CDR2 from the germline V gene are SEHNR and FQNEAQ (reference sequence). V shed 5 bases and J 10 bases; nucleotides not matched to a gene: 10. This CDR3 reads CASSPPGGLRPQHF. In nucleotides, the CDR3 is TGTGCCAGCAGCCCCCCAGGGGGCCTCCGTCCCCAGCATTTT.

The chain recombines TRBV6-6 with TRBJ2-6, with D unresolved. V gave up 5 bases and J gave up 4 bases, with 12 bases separating them. The CDR3 consists of 15 residues. The germline gives CDR1 MNHNY, CDR2 SVGAGI (reference sequence). The CDR3 sequence is CASSTFSAGANVLTF. The CDR3 DNA reads as TGTGCCAGCAGTACGTTTAGTGCCGGGGCCAACGTCCTGACTTTC.

This chain connects TRBV11-2 to TRBJ1-5, with D tentatively TRBD1 (5 bases). V was cut by 6 bases and J by 0 bases, with 6 bases left in between. The CDR3 is 13 residues long. Germline V gives CDR1 SGHAT, CDR2 FQNNGV. CDR3: CASRGDSNQPQHF. The CDR3 DNA reads TGTGCCAGCAGAGGGGATAGCAATCAGCCCCAGCATTTT.

This clone was seen once. V usage is TRBV19 and J usage is TRBJ1-4; TRBD1 aligns across 8 bases. V was pared by 3 bases and J by 5 bases, with 2 bases of the junction left unmatched. This CDR3 spans 14 amino acids. The germline gives CDR1 LNHDA, CDR2 SQIVND (reference sequence). CDR3 sequence: CASSIDRGNEKLFF. For the CDR3, the DNA is TGTGCCAGTAGTATCGACAGGGGAAATGAAAAACTGTTTTTT.

The rearrangement uses TRBV2 and TRBJ1-5; D unresolved. Germline lookup yields CDR1 SNHLY and CDR2 FYNNEI. The CDR3 consists of 13 residues. Deletions cut 4 bases from V and 4 bases from J, with 8 bases between. CDR3 amino acids: CASSVADNQPQHF. In nucleotides, the CDR3 is TGTGCCAGCAGTGTGGCAGATAATCAGCCCCAGCATTTT.

In this sample, this clone turned up once. The chain couples TRBV28 to TRBJ2-6; D perhaps matches TRBD2 (5 bases). CDR1 MDHEN and CDR2 SYDVKM come from the germline V gene. V was shortened by 8 bases and J by 2 bases, with 10 bases between the two germline ends. CDR3 length equals 14 residues. CDR3 loop: CASALGAGANVLTF. The CDR3 DNA follows: TGTGCCAGCGCCCTGGGAGCTGGGGCCAACGTCCTGACTTTC.

This clone is a singleton in its sample. A read error may account for a junction end that differs from germline. V and J are TRBV7-9 and TRBJ2-1; possibly TRBD2 for D (5 bases). Germline V gene lookup returns CDR1 SEHNR and CDR2 FQNEAQ (reference sequence). The CDR3 has 15 residues. This CDR3 reads CSSSLGGLTYNEQFF. CDR3 nucleotides: TGTTCCAGCAGCTTAGGCGGGCTAACCTACAATGAGCAGTTCTTC.